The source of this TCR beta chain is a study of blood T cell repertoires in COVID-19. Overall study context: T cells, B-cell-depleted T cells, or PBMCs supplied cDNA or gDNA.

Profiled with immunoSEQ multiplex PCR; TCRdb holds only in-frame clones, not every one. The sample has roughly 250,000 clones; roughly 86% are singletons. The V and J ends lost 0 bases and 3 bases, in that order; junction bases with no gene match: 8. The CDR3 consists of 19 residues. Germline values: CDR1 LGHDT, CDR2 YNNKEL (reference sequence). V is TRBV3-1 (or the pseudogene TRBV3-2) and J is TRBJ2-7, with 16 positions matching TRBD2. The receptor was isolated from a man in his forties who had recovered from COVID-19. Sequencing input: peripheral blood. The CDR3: CASSQEGSGLAGGLYEQYF. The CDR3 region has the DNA TGTGCCAGCAGCCAAGAGGGATCGGGACTAGCGGGAGGGCTCTACGAGCAGTACTTC.